Listed here are 24 T cell receptor beta chains from one sample, sequenced in a study of T cells in Graves' hyperthyroidism and ophthalmopathy. There were TCR beta CDR3 regions amplified from RNA transcripts. Initially, a first-round RT-PCR of the TCR CDR3 employed the HTBI primer set. TCRdb passed the multiplex PCR reads through MiXCR, listing each CDR3 protein once. Of 300,000 to 400,000 distinct CDR3 sequences detected, around 13% appear once; the ten largest clones hold 20% to 25%. The material sequenced was blood. The receptor set was obtained from a woman aged 30 to 39 with Graves' hyperthyroidism.

The chain couples TRBV14 to TRBJ2-5, with TRBD2 identical over 8 bases. The CDR3 runs to 15 residues. V was clipped by 5 bases and J by 4 bases; unmatched bases: 9. Germline-derived CDR1 and CDR2 are SGHDN and FVKESK. CDR3 DNA: TGTGCCAGCAGCGGGACGGGAGGGTACGGAGAGACCCAGTACTTC. The encoded protein is CASSGTGGYGETQYF.

This clonotype was counted at least ten times. The V gene is TRBV13, the J gene TRBJ1-1, with no clear D. Trimming stripped 5 bases from V and 1 base from J, with 14 bases between. Germline loops: CDR1 PRHDT, CDR2 FYEKMQ (reference sequence). There are 15 residues in the CDR3. CDR3 protein: CASSRAPGGNTEAFF. The CDR3, as DNA: TGTGCCAGCAGCCGCGCTCCGGGAGGGAACACTGAAGCTTTCTTT.

In its sample, this clonotype was seen many times. The chain combines TRBV20-1 with TRBJ2-5; 7 positions agree with TRBD1. Germline lookup yields CDR1 DFQATT and CDR2 SNEGSKA (reference sequence). The CDR3 consists of 13 residues. V was clipped by 0 bases and J by 5 bases; unmatched bases: 3. The CDR3, as DNA: TGCAGTGCTAGAGATACAGGGGTGGAGACCCAGTACTTC. Translating it yields CSARDTGVETQYF.

This clonotype was detected many times. The V and J genes are TRBV6-1 and TRBJ1-3; no clear D. This CDR3 is 15 amino acids long. Trimming stripped 3 bases from V and 1 base from J, with 10 bases between. The germline V gene has CDR1 MNHNS and CDR2 SASEGT. The CDR3 is CASSDLWASGNTIYF. The CDR3 DNA sequence: TGTGCCAGCAGTGACCTCTGGGCGTCTGGAAACACCATATATTTT.

Concerning this clonotype itself: This may arise from a read error, as a much more abundant clone is one base away. V is TRBV2 and J is TRBJ2-5, with TRBD2 matching 12 bases. The germline V gene encodes CDR1 SNHLY and CDR2 FYNNEI. The length of the CDR3 is 16 residues. Trimming cost V 10 bases and J 3 bases; bases outside gene matches: 12. In nucleotides, the CDR3 is TGTGCCATCAGCCAGACTAGCGGGAGTTACGAAGAGACCCAGTACTTC. It encodes CAISQTSGSYEETQYF.

Points on this clonotype: A much larger clone sits a single nucleotide away, making a read error possible. CDR3 loop: CAWSGEFDDGKVFF. The DNA of the CDR3 is TGTGCCTGGAGTGGGGAATTTGACGACGGAAAAGTGTTTTTT. The V gene is TRBV30, the J gene TRBJ1-4; D not resolved. The germline V gene encodes CDR1 GTSNPN and CDR2 SVGIG (reference sequence). CDR3 size: 14 residues. The full variable domain, its missing parts supplied by reference TRBV30 and TRBJ1-4, is SQTIHQWPATLVQPVGSPLSLECTVEGTSNPNLYWYRQAAGRGLQLLFYSVGIGQISSEVPQNLSASRPQDRQFILSSKKLLLSDSGFYLCAWSGEFDDGKVFFGSGTQLSVL.

This clonotype was observed many times. This chain joins TRBV15 and TRBJ2-7; the match to TRBD1 covers 8 bases. Germline V gene lookup returns CDR1 LNHNV and CDR2 YYDKDF (reference sequence). This CDR3 is built from 17 residues. Unmatched junction bases numbered 13, after V lost 0 bases and J lost 6 bases. CDR3 residues: CATSRDLGGTGSVEQYF. The CDR3 DNA reads as TGTGCCACCAGCAGAGATTTAGGAGGGACAGGCAGTGTCGAGCAGTACTTC.

This chain uses TRBV30 with TRBJ1-2; D gene uncertain. This CDR3 comprises 12 residues. Trimming shortened V by 5 bases and J by 0 bases, and 7 bases separated the two germline ends. Germline CDR1 is GTSNPN and CDR2 is SVGIG (reference sequence). CDR3 sequence (DNA): TGTGCCTGGGGGGAAGCTAACTATGGCTACACCTTC. Residues: CAWGEANYGYTF. Full variable domain (missing parts from reference TRBV30 and TRBJ1-2): SQTIHQWPATLVQPVGSPLSLECTVEGTSNPNLYWYRQAAGRGLQLLFYSVGIGQISSEVPQNLSASRPQDRQFILSSKKLLLSDSGFYLCAWGEANYGYTFGSGTRLTVV.

This clonotype was found many times. The V and J genes are TRBV20-1 and TRBJ2-1; 7 bases are a match to TRBD2. The CDR3 runs to 15 residues. Germline V gene sequence: CDR1 DFQATT, CDR2 SNEGSKA (reference sequence). The trim removed 1 base at V and 6 bases at J, leaving 9 bases unmatched. CDR3 loop: CSARAGLTPGNEQFF. CDR3 bases: TGCAGTGCTAGAGCGGGACTAACCCCGGGCAATGAGCAGTTCTTC.

This clonotype was seen only a few times. In nucleotides, the CDR3 is TGTGCCAGCAAGATATTAGTCTCCTACAATGAGCAGTTCTTC. It yields the protein CASKILVSYNEQFF. The gene calls are TRBV2 and TRBJ2-1, with D unresolved. V was cut by 7 bases and J by 0 bases, with 10 bases left in between. This CDR3 spans 14 amino acids. CDR1 and CDR2 from the germline V gene are SNHLY and FYNNEI.

This clonotype was recorded many times. V and J are TRBV12-3 or TRBV12-4 and TRBJ2-2; D unclear. V was cut by 7 bases and J by 9 bases, with 9 bases left in between. CDR3 size: 11 residues. The CDR3 protein is CASTLSRELFF. The CDR3, as DNA: TGTGCCAGCACCCTATCCCGGGAGCTGTTTTTT.

This clonotype was seen a few times. Here the CDR3 DNA reads TGTGCCAGCAGTGAAATGACGAACACTGAAGCTTTCTTT. It translates to CASSEMTNTEAFF. V gene TRBV6-1 combines with J gene TRBJ1-1, with D hard to call. Germline V gene lookup returns CDR1 MNHNS and CDR2 SASEGT. The CDR3 consists of 13 residues. V was shortened by 2 bases and J by 1 base, with 5 bases between the two germline ends.

V usage is TRBV6-1 and J usage is TRBJ2-2; 15 bases map to TRBD2. Germline assignment: CDR1 MNHNS and CDR2 SASEGT. Trimming at V came to 6 bases and at J to 4 bases, leaving 9 bases not matched to a gene. The CDR3 contains 18 residues. CDR3 nucleotides: TGTGCCAGCAGACCCGGACTAGCGGGAGGGTGGTTCACCGGGGAGCTGTTTTTT. Its translation is CASRPGLAGGWFTGELFF.

In its sample, this clonotype was seen a few times. The genes are TRBV9 and TRBJ2-1; the D call may be TRBD1 or TRBD2 (5 bases each). Trimming shortened V by 4 bases and J by 4 bases, and 21 bases separated the two germline ends. This CDR3 comprises 17 residues. CDR1 is SGDLS, CDR2 YYNGEE, per germline. The DNA for the CDR3 is TGTGCCAGCAGCCCCGACCTGGGCCCCGGGGCGTACAATGAGCAGTTCTTC. This encodes CASSPDLGPGAYNEQFF.

The rearrangement joins TRBV10-3 to TRBJ1-1, with a possible D match to TRBD1 (6 bases). Trimming pared 1 base from V and 5 bases from J, leaving 14 bases between. CDR3 length: 15 residues. CDR1 and CDR2 (germline): ENHRY, SYGVKD. The DNA for the CDR3 is TGTGCCATCAGTGAGTTCTCGGGGGCGCGTACTGAAGCTTTCTTT. This codes for CAISEFSGARTEAFF.

Note on this clonotype: A read error is possible here, since a much larger clone lies one base away. J is TRBJ2-1 and V is TRBV6-1, with 10 bases matching TRBD2. CDR1 is MNHNS and CDR2 is SASEGT in the germline V gene. The CDR3 loop spans 14 amino acids. CDR3 sequence: CAGSPRLAGGEQFF. The CDR3 DNA reads TGTGCCGGCAGTCCCCGACTAGCGGGTGGTGAGCAGTTCTTC.

This clonotype has at least ten counts. The chain joins TRBV12-3 or TRBV12-4 to TRBJ2-3, with a tentative D call TRBD2 (6 bases). This CDR3 is built from 14 residues. The V gene lost 3 bases and the J gene lost 3 bases, with 10 bases spanning the gap. CDR3: CASSFGGATDTQYF. The CDR3 DNA reads as TGTGCCAGCAGTTTCGGCGGGGCAACAGATACGCAGTATTTT.

This clonotype came up many times. The CDR3 here is CASSLGVAGADTQYF. The CDR3 DNA follows: TGTGCCAGCAGCTTAGGGGTAGCCGGTGCAGATACGCAGTATTTT. This chain uses TRBV7-3 with TRBJ2-3; D call uncertain. V was shortened by 2 bases and J by 4 bases, with 13 bases between the two germline ends. The germline V gene has CDR1 SGHTA and CDR2 FQGTGA. This CDR3 contains 15 residues.

The V call is TRBV12-3 or TRBV12-4, the J call TRBJ1-6, with no clear D. Trimming cost V 4 bases and J 7 bases, with 8 bases left between them. CDR3 length: 13 residues. The CDR3 nucleotides read TGTGCCAGCAGTTCGGCCGCCAATTCACCCCTCCACTTT. It encodes CASSSAANSPLHF.

In its sample, this clonotype was seen many times. The genes are TRBV2 and TRBJ2-3; the D gene is possibly TRBD1 (6 bases). Per germline, CDR1 SNHLY and CDR2 FYNNEI. The CDR3 totals 16 residues. V dropped 6 bases and J dropped 7 bases, with 23 bases sitting between them. The DNA of the CDR3 is TGTGCCAGCAGCGGTTTTGGGGACGTTGGGGGCTATACGCAGTATTTT. Amino acids: CASSGFGDVGGYTQYF.

This clonotype was detected ten times or more. V and J are TRBV27 and TRBJ2-7; 8 positions agree with TRBD2. Trimming removed 4 bases from V and 5 bases from J; junction bases left unmatched: 13. Germline CDR1 MNHEY, CDR2 SMNVEV (reference sequence). This CDR3 contains 16 residues. This chain's CDR3 is CASSSPSAGAFDEQYF. In DNA, the CDR3 is TGTGCCAGCAGTTCACCGTCAGCGGGAGCATTCGACGAGCAGTACTTC.

This clonotype has just one count. A read error is likely, as this CDR3 ends without the conserved phenylalanine or tryptophan. The chain uses TRBV19 and TRBJ2-2, with unresolved D. CDR1 and CDR2 (germline): LNHDA, SQIVND (reference sequence). The CDR3 consists of 16 residues. Trimming took off 6 bases at V and 0 bases at J, with 14 bases between the two ends. The CDR3, as DNA: TGTGCCAGTAGCCCGAATGGGCTATCGAACACCGGGGAGCTGTTTCTT. Amino acids: CASSPNGLSNTGELFL.

V usage is TRBV7-3 and J usage is TRBJ1-4; 9 bases are a match to TRBD1. This CDR3 has 15 residues. The junction had 6 bases not matched to a gene; V was cut back by 7 bases and J by 3 bases. Germline V CDR1 and CDR2: SGHTA, FQGTGA. Here the CDR3 DNA reads TGTGCCAGCACTGGACAGGGGAGTTCTAATGAAAAACTGTTTTTT. Translation: CASTGQGSSNEKLFF.

Many counts were recorded for this clonotype. The chain joins TRBV7-2 to TRBJ2-5; TRBD1 matches 9 bases. Germline-derived CDR1 and CDR2 are SGHTA and FQGNSA. Trimming at V came to 1 base and at J to 4 bases, leaving 4 bases not matched to a gene. The CDR3 sequence is 15 residues long. The CDR3 coding sequence is TGTGCCAGCAGCTTAGTTGACAGGGGGGGAGAGACCCAGTACTTC. This translates into CASSLVDRGGETQYF.